Below, one T cell receptor beta chain is given with its context. In the authors' methods: Cell counts per sample came from amplifying reference gene primers. This table comes from immunoSEQ multiplex PCR, and its TCRdb copy is limited to in-frame clones, with some not included. Clone size and the V and J calls come from that table; the DNA yielded D and trimming. The table has around 370,000 clones, 90% seen once. This entry is derived from a study of blood T cell repertoires in COVID-19. Overall study: Some COVID-19 samples were acute and others convalescent; all came from the United States, Italy and Spain. The analysed material was cDNA or gDNA that came from T cells, B-cell-depleted T cells, or PBMCs.

The CDR3 totals 15 residues. V shed 3 bases and J shed 1 base, with 13 bases lying between them. Germline V gene sequence: CDR1 SNHLY, CDR2 FYNNEI. This receptor was taken from a man between 18 and 29 years old with active or convalescent COVID-19. Sequenced input: peripheral blood. The genes are TRBV2 and TRBJ2-7; weak D call: TRBD2 (6 bases). CDR3 bases: TGTGCCAGCAGTGAGCGGGACCGGCCATCCTACGAGCAGTACTTC. Translation gives CASSERDRPSYEQYF.